A single sample gave rise to the 17 T cell receptor beta chains below, sequenced in a study of Ad26.COV2.S vaccination and SARS-CoV-2 variants. The sample's treatment: roughly 20 received Ad26.COV2.S at low or high dose, single or two shots; 5 received placebo; per-sample allocation not given. The samples were gathered on day 63 after the first injection of vaccine or placebo. The table came from immunoSEQ multiplex PCR; TCRdb's copy has only in-frame clones and leaves some out. The sample has about 350,000 clones; about 89% are singletons. The input for sequencing was peripheral blood, taken in a trial of Ad26.COV2.S vaccine versus placebo. The receptors here all came from a person between 18 and 65 years old who received the Ad26.COV2.S COVID-19 vaccine or a placebo.

The V gene is TRBV5-6, the J gene TRBJ1-1, with D perhaps matching TRBD1 (5 bases). Germline-derived CDR1 and CDR2 are SGHDT and YYEEEE. V dropped 0 bases and J dropped 2 bases, with 14 bases sitting between them. The CDR3 is 16 amino acids. The CDR3 DNA follows: TGTGCCAGCAGCTTGGGAGGCCCGGGGCTCAACACTGAAGCTTTCTTT. Translation gives CASSLGGPGLNTEAFF.

This clone was picked up one time. The chain carries TRBV7-9 and TRBJ1-3; the match to TRBD1 covers 7 bases. V shed 5 bases and J 0 bases; nucleotides not matched to a gene: 13. This CDR3 comprises 18 residues. Germline values: CDR1 SEHNR, CDR2 FQNEAQ (reference sequence). DNA for the CDR3: TGTGCCAGCAGCGTGATTCCGGGACAGCGGCTCTCTGGAAACACCATATATTTT. This gives the protein CASSVIPGQRLSGNTIYF.

The V gene is TRBV5-4, the J gene TRBJ2-7; a weak D match, TRBD2 (5 bases). The germline V gene encodes CDR1 SGHNT and CDR2 YYREEE (reference sequence). This CDR3 comprises 15 residues. V lost 4 bases to trimming and J lost 6 bases, with 20 bases between them. CDR3 DNA sequence: TGTGCCAGCAGCGACTCCCGCGAGGAGGTGGGCGAGCAGTACTTC. Its protein is CASSDSREEVGEQYF.

CDR3 nucleotides: TGTGCCAGCAGCCAAGATGTGGCAGGGGCCCTTTTCGGGGCTAATGAAAAACTGTTTTTT. It specifies CASSQDVAGALFGANEKLFF. The J gene is TRBJ1-4, the V gene TRBV3-1 (or the pseudogene TRBV3-2), with D possibly TRBD1 on 6 matching bases. The CDR3 is 20 residues long. The V end lost 0 bases, the J end lost 3 bases, and 23 bases lay between the germline ends. In germline, CDR1 is LGHDT, CDR2 YNNKEL (reference sequence).

This clone was seen a single time. The V call is TRBV28, the J call TRBJ2-3; D may be TRBD1 (6 bases). Between the trimmed V and J ends, which lost 3 bases and 2 bases, there was a span of 9 bases. The CDR3 length is 14 residues. Germline CDR1 is MDHEN and CDR2 is SYDVKM. The DNA for the CDR3 is TGTGCCAGCAGTTTTAACAGGGCCACAGATACGCAGTATTTT. Protein: CASSFNRATDTQYF. Combining the CDR3 with reference TRBV28 and TRBJ2-3 gives the whole variable domain DVKVTQSSRYLVKRTGEKVFLECVQDMDHENMFWYRQDPGLGLRLIYFSYDVKMKEKGDIPEGYSVSREKKERFSLILESASTNQTSMYLCASSFNRATDTQYFGPGTRLTVL.

V and J are TRBV14 and TRBJ2-2, with 11 bases that match TRBD1. Germline lookup yields CDR1 SGHDN and CDR2 FVKESK. The CDR3 has 15 residues. V was pared by 4 bases and J by 6 bases, with 4 bases of the junction left unmatched. Here the CDR3 reads CASSRGQGAAGELFF. CDR3 in DNA: TGTGCCAGCAGCCGAGGACAGGGGGCAGCCGGGGAGCTGTTTTTT.

The chain links TRBV28 to TRBJ2-1; D is undetermined. Trimming shortened V by 2 bases and J by 7 bases, and 6 bases separated the two germline ends. The CDR3 extends over 12 amino acids. Germline CDR1 MDHEN, CDR2 SYDVKM. The CDR3 reads CASSLGFNEQFF. CDR3 nucleotides: TGTGCCAGCAGTTTAGGCTTTAATGAGCAGTTCTTC.

This clone was observed a single time. V usage is TRBV4-2 and J usage is TRBJ2-3, with 7 bases matching TRBD2. Per the germline V gene, CDR1 is LGHNA and CDR2 is YNFKEQ. The CDR3 runs 16 residues. V shed 1 base and J 1 base; nucleotides not matched to a gene: 5. The CDR3 region is CASSQGSGRRTDTQYF. The CDR3 bases are TGTGCCAGCAGCCAAGGTAGCGGGCGACGCACAGATACGCAGTATTTT.

The chain employs TRBV7-9 and TRBJ1-3; a weak D match, TRBD1 (6 bases). The V gene's germline CDR1 is SEHNR and CDR2 FQNEAQ (reference sequence). Trimming took 5 bases from V and 0 from J, leaving 14 bases between them. The CDR3 contains 16 residues. The CDR3 region is CASSPTGLSSGNTIYF. CDR3 DNA: TGTGCCAGCAGCCCGACAGGTTTGAGCTCTGGAAACACCATATATTTT.

The rearrangement joins TRBV28 to TRBJ1-1; TRBD1 is a possible D gene (6 bases). The CDR3 loop spans 17 amino acids. CDR1 MDHEN and CDR2 SYDVKM come from the germline V gene. The V end lost 8 bases, the J end lost 5 bases, and 27 bases lay between the germline ends. The CDR3 nucleotides read TGTGCCAGCGCTTTCTTTGGGGGGCGCAGTTTTGTTACTGAAGCTTTCTTT. This codes for CASAFFGGRSFVTEAFF. The full variable domain, its missing parts supplied by reference TRBV28 and TRBJ1-1, is DVKVTQSSRYLVKRTGEKVFLECVQDMDHENMFWYRQDPGLGLRLIYFSYDVKMKEKGDIPEGYSVSREKKERFSLILESASTNQTSMYLCASAFFGGRSFVTEAFFGQGTRLTVV.

CDR3 DNA sequence: TGCGCCAGCAGCTTGGGACAGGGAGGCACCGGGGAGCTGTTTTTT. It yields the protein CASSLGQGGTGELFF. The chain is built from TRBV5-1 and TRBJ2-2, with D tentatively TRBD1 (7 bases). Germline CDR1 reads SGHRS; CDR2 reads YFSETQ. V was pared by 0 bases and J by 4 bases, with 10 bases between. CDR3 length: 15 residues.

The rearrangement joins TRBV28 to TRBJ1-2; D perhaps matches TRBD1 (5 bases). The CDR3 is 13 amino acids. From germline, CDR1 is MDHEN and CDR2 SYDVKM. Trimming shortened V by 5 bases and J by 3 bases, and 10 bases separated the two germline ends. CDR3 coding DNA: TGTGCCAGCAGTATCAGACAGCACTATGGCTACACCTTC. Its protein is CASSIRQHYGYTF.

The chain uses TRBV7-2 and TRBJ2-7, with TRBD1 identical over 7 bases. The germline V gene encodes CDR1 SGHTA and CDR2 FQGNSA. There are 17 residues in the CDR3. The ends lost 1 base at V and 2 bases at J; junction bases unmatched: 11. CDR3 nucleotide sequence: TGTGCCAGCAGCTTAGTGGTCGGGACAGAAAATGCCTACGAGCAGTACTTC. Translating gives CASSLVVGTENAYEQYF.

The genes are TRBV28 and TRBJ2-5, with D possibly called TRBD1 or TRBD2 (5 bases each). The length of the CDR3 is 16 residues. Germline values: CDR1 MDHEN, CDR2 SYDVKM. Trimming took 6 bases from V and 1 from J, leaving 18 bases between them. CDR3 in amino acids: CASRVEGRSTQETQYF. The CDR3 DNA reads TGTGCCAGCAGGGTCGAGGGGCGGAGTACCCAAGAGACCCAGTACTTC.

This rearrangement joins TRBV5-1 to TRBJ1-1, with TRBD1 as a possible D gene (6 bases). This CDR3 is 14 amino acids long. V was cut by 0 bases and J by 4 bases, with 10 bases left in between. CDR1 and CDR2 from the germline V gene are SGHRS and YFSETQ. CDR3 sequence (DNA): TGCGCCAGCAGCTTGGAAGGGGGGTTCACTGAAGCTTTCTTT. Translating gives CASSLEGGFTEAFF.

CDR3 residues: CASSQVARGGETQYF. The CDR3 region has the DNA TGTGCCAGCAGCCAAGTGGCCCGGGGGGGAGAGACCCAGTACTTC. V gene TRBV3-1 (or the pseudogene TRBV3-2) combines with J gene TRBJ2-5; 8 bases agree with TRBD2. This CDR3 contains 15 residues. J gave up 4 bases and V 1 base, and 5 bases lay outside the gene matches. The germline CDR1 and CDR2 sequences are LGHDT and YNNKEL (reference sequence).

This clone has just a few counts. The chain has TRBV4-2 and TRBJ2-7; 8 bases are a match to TRBD2. The CDR3 runs to 17 residues. Germline V CDR1 and CDR2: LGHNA, YNFKEQ. Germline trimming cut 0 bases from V and 3 bases from J; bases unmatched to any gene: 10. CDR3 coding DNA: TGTGCCAGCAGCCAAGATCTCGGAGCGGGGGACCTCTACGAGCAGTACTTC. Translation: CASSQDLGAGDLYEQYF.